This T cell receptor (beta chain) appears in the sequencing data of a study of blood T cell repertoires in COVID-19. Whole-study context: Sites across the United States, Italy and Spain contributed samples from acute and convalescent COVID-19. Sources were T cells, B-cell-depleted T cells, or PBMCs; the material itself was cDNA or gDNA.

With V trimmed by 5 bases and J by 5 bases, 6 bases remained unmatched. Germline CDR1 is SNHLY and CDR2 is FYNNEI. This CDR3 comprises 15 residues. Per the study methods: By means of reference gene primer amplification, nucleated cell counts were estimated. Libraries were prepared by immunoSEQ multiplex PCR; TCRdb keeps only in-frame clonotypes and omits some of them. For V, J and clone size, that table is used; D and trimming come from the DNA. Here the sample spans 150,000 or so clones, roughly 80% being singletons. The specimen was peripheral blood. This TCR was sampled from an elderly woman with acute or convalescent COVID-19. V usage is TRBV2 and J usage is TRBJ2-5; 12 bases map to TRBD2. The CDR3 region has the DNA TGTGCCAGCAGTTTAGGACTAGCGGGGACTGAGACCCAGTACTTC. Translation: CASSLGLAGTETQYF.